The clone carrying this TCR beta chain was detected a few times. Its antigen is currently unknown. Peripheral blood and lesional scalp punch biopsies were taken from alopecia areata patients. V lost 4 bases to trimming and J lost 6 bases; unmatched junction nucleotides: 7. Germline V gene data show CDR1 as SQVTM and CDR2 as ANQGSEA. The CDR3 is 13 amino acids. After isolation, RNA underwent reverse transcription to generate cDNA as the sequencing template. Here immunoSEQ multiplex PCR was the method, and the copy in TCRdb shows in-frame clones only, minus some. Counted here are roughly 7,500 clones, 55% to 70% occurring once; the ten biggest clones make up around 15%. These data are taken from a study of CD8+ T cells in alopecia areata. Looking at the study overall: Patients received oral tofacitinib, 5 to 10 mg twice daily, for moderate-to-severe alopecia areata. Findings and limits, study-wide: Lesional scalp exceeded normal scalp in clonality, especially in alopecia totalis/universalis. Mice showed clearer TCR sharing than patients did, a gap that was possibly HLA-related. Scalp samples also yield sequences from resident alphabeta T cells of normal skin.

The sequence derives from a human donor with alopecia areata. The sample was skin, taken at week 0. This chain uses TRBV29-1 with TRBJ2-7, with TRBD1 matching 9 bases. The CDR3 DNA reads TGCAGCGTTGTGCCGGGACAGGGAGGCGAGCAGTACTTC. Amino acids: CSVVPGQGGEQYF.